This T cell receptor beta chain is from a study of T cell responses to AZD1222 COVID-19 vaccine. Measured with immunoSEQ multiplex PCR; TCRdb has only the in-frame clones, and not every one. The sample holds about 63,000 clones, around four fifths seen once. Some second doses came at about 4 weeks and others at about 12 weeks; these were pooled. The germline V gene encodes CDR1 SGHTA and CDR2 FQGNSA. Between the trimmed V and J ends, which lost 3 bases and 3 bases, there was a span of 14 bases. This CDR3 is built from 16 residues. As for this clone: What it binds is unknown.

Whole-study findings and limits: Samples come after the peak T cell response, not at day 14. The study found Spike-specific TCR breadth and depth rose after two AZD1222 doses.

This rearrangement joins TRBV7-2 to TRBJ2-2, with D uncertain. The sequence was obtained from an adult who received the AZD1222 COVID-19 vaccine. The starting material was peripheral blood, obtained 28 days after the second AZD1222 dose. The CDR3 DNA reads as TGTGCCAGCAGCTTGAGCAGCGTAGCTCACACCGGGGAGCTGTTTTTT. It codes for CASSLSSVAHTGELFF.